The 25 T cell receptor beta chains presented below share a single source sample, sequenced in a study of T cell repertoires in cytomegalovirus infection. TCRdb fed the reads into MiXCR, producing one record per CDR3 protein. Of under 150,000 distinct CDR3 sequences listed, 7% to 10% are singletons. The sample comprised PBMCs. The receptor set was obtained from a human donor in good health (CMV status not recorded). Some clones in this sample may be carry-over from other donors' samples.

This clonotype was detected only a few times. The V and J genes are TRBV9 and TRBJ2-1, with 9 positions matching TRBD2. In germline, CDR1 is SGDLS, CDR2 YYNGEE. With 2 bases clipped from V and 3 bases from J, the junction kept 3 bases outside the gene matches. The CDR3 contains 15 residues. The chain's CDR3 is CASSVSGGIYNEQFF. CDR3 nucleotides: TGTGCCAGCAGCGTGAGCGGGGGGATCTACAATGAGCAGTTCTTC.

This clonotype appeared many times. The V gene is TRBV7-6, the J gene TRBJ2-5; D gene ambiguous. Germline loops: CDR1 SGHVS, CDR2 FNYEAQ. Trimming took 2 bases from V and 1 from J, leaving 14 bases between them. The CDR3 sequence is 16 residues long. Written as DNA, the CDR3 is TGTGCCAGCAGCTTAACTGGCTTGGGTAGCCAAGAGACCCAGTACTTC. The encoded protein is CASSLTGLGSQETQYF.

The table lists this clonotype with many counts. CDR3 in amino acids: CASSLESRSYEQYF. CDR3 coding DNA: TGCGCCAGCAGCTTGGAATCTCGCTCCTACGAGCAGTACTTC. The chain joins TRBV5-1 to TRBJ2-7; D unclear. V dropped 0 bases and J dropped 0 bases, with 7 bases sitting between them. This CDR3 has 14 residues. The germline gives CDR1 SGHRS, CDR2 YFSETQ. Using reference TRBV5-1 and TRBJ2-7 for the parts outside the CDR3, the full variable domain is KAGVTQTPRYLIKTRGQQVTLSCSPISGHRSVSWYQQTPGQGLQFLFEYFSETQRNKGNFPGRFSGRQFSNSRSEMNVSTLELGDSALYLCASSLESRSYEQYFGPGTRLTVT.

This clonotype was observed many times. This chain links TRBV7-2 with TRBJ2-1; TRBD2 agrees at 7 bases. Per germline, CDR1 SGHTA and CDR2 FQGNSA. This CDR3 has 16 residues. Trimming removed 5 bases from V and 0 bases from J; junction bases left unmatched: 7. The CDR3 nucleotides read TGTGCCAGCAGCGGGTTCGGGGGGAACTCCTACAATGAGCAGTTCTTC. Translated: CASSGFGGNSYNEQFF.

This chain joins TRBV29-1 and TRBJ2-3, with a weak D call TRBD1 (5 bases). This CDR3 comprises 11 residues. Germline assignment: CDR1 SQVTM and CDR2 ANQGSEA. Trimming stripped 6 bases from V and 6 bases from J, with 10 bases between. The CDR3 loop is CSVAGLDTQYF. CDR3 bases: TGCAGCGTAGCAGGGCTGGATACGCAGTATTTT.

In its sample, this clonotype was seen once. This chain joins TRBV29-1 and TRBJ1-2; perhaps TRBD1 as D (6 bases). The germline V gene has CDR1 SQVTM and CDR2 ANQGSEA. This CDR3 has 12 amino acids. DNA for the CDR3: TGCGCCGGGGGCGAAGGGTCTTACGGCTACACCTTC. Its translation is CAGGEGSYGYTF.

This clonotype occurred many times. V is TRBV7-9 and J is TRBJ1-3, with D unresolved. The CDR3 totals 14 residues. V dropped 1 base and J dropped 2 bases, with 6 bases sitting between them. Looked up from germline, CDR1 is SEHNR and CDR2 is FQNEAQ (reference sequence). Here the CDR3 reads CASSLVAAGNTIYF. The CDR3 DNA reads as TGTGCCAGCAGCTTAGTCGCTGCTGGAAACACCATATATTTT.

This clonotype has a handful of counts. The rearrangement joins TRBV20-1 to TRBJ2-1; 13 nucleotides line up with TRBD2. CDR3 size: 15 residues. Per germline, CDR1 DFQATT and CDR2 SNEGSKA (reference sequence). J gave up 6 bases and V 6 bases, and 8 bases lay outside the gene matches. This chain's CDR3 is CSAAPGTSGVNEQFF. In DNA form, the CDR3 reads TGCAGTGCGGCGCCCGGGACTAGCGGGGTCAATGAGCAGTTCTTC.

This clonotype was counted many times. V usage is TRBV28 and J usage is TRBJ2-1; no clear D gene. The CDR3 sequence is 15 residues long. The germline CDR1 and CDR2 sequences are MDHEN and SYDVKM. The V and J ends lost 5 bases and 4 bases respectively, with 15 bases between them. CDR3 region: CASSKSGWQYNEQFF. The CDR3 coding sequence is TGTGCCAGCAGTAAGTCCGGCTGGCAATACAATGAGCAGTTCTTC.

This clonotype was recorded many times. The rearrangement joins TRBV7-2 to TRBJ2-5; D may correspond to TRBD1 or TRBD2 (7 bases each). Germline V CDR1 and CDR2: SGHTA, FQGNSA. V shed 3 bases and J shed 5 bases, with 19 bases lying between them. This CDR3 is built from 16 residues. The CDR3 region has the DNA TGTGCCAGCAGCTTCCTGGGCCCAGGGGGGGGGGAGACCCAGTACTTC. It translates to CASSFLGPGGGETQYF.

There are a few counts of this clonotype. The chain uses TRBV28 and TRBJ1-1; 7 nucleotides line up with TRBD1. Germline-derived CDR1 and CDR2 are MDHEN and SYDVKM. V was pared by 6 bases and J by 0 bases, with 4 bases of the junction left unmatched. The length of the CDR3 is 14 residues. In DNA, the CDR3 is TGTGCCAGCAGAGCGACAGGGCTGAACACTGAAGCTTTCTTT. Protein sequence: CASRATGLNTEAFF.

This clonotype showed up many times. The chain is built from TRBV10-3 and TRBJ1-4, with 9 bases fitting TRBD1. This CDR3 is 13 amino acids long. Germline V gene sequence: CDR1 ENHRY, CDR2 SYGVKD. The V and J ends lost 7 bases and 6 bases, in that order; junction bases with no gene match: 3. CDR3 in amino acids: CAIKGQGHEKLFF. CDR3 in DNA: TGTGCCATCAAAGGACAGGGGCATGAAAAACTGTTTTTT.

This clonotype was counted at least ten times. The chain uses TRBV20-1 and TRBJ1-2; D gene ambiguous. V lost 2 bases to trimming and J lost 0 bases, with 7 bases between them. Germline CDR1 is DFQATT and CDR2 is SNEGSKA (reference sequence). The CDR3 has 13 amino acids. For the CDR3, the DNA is TGCAGTGCTAGACGGTCAGCTAACTATGGCTACACCTTC. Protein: CSARRSANYGYTF.

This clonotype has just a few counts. DNA of the CDR3: TGTGCCAGCAGACCTTTAACAGATACGCAGTATTTT. Its protein is CASRPLTDTQYF. The gene calls are TRBV28 and TRBJ2-3; D is ambiguous. Germline CDR1 reads MDHEN; CDR2 reads SYDVKM. Trimming took 6 bases from V and 3 from J, leaving 7 bases between them. This CDR3 contains 12 residues.

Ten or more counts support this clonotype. The CDR3: CASYHTYQAEAFF. CDR3 coding DNA: TGTGCCAGTTATCACACCTACCAGGCTGAAGCTTTCTTT. The J gene is TRBJ1-1, the V gene TRBV12-3 or TRBV12-4, with unresolved D. Deletions cut 9 bases from V and 6 bases from J, with 17 bases between. The CDR3 has 13 amino acids.

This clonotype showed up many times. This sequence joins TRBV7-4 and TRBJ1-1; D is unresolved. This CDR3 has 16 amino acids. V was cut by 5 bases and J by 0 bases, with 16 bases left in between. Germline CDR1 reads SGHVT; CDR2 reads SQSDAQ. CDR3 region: CASSRYLDIMNTEAFF. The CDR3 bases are TGTGCCAGCAGCCGTTACCTGGATATTATGAACACTGAAGCTTTCTTT.

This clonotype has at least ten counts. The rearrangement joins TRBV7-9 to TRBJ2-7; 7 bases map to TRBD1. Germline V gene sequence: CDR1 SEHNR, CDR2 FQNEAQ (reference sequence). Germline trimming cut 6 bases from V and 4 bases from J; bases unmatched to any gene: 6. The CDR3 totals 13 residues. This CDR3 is CASSWDRWYEQYF. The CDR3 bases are TGTGCCAGCAGTTGGGACAGATGGTACGAGCAGTACTTC.

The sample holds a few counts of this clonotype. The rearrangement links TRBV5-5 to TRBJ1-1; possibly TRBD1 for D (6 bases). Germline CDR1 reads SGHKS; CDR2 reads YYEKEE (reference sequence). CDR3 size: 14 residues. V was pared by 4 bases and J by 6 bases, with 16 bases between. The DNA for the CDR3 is TGTGCCAGCAGCAGGGGGGAGTTGTTCTCTGAAGCTTTCTTT. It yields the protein CASSRGELFSEAFF. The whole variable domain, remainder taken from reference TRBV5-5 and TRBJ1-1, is DAGVTQSPTHLIKTRGQQVTLRCSPISGHKSVSWYQQVLGQGPQFIFQYYEKEERGRGNFPDRFSARQFPNYSSELNVNALLLGDSALYLCASSRGELFSEAFFGQGTRLTVV.

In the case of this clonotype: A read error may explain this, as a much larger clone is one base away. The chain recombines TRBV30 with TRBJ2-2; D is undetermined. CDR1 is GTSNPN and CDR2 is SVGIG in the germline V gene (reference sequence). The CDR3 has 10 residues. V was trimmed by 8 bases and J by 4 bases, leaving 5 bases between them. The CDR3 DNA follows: TGTGCCCGCATCACCGGGGAGCTGTTTTTT. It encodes CARITGELFF.

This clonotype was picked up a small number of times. CDR3 sequence reads: CASSLRWGDTEAFF. CDR3 bases: TGTGCCAGCAGCTTAAGGTGGGGGGACACTGAAGCTTTCTTT. The V call is TRBV7-3, the J call TRBJ1-1; D is possibly TRBD1 (5 bases). The CDR3 totals 14 residues. The germline V gene encodes CDR1 SGHTA and CDR2 FQGTGA. Trimming took 1 base from V and 3 from J, leaving 9 bases between them. The entire variable domain, with the rest obtained from reference TRBV7-3 and TRBJ1-1, is as follows: GAGVSQTPSNKVTEKGKYVELRCDPISGHTALYWYRQSLGQGPEFLIYFQGTGAADDSGLPNDRFFAVRPEGSVSTLKIQRTERGDSAVYLCASSLRWGDTEAFFGQGTRLTVV.

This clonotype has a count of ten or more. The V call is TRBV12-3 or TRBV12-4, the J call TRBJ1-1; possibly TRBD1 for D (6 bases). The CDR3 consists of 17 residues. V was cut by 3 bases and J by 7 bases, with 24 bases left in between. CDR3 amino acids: CASSFAGGGKLNGEAFF. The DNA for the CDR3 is TGTGCCAGCAGTTTCGCGGGGGGCGGGAAGTTAAACGGTGAAGCTTTCTTT.

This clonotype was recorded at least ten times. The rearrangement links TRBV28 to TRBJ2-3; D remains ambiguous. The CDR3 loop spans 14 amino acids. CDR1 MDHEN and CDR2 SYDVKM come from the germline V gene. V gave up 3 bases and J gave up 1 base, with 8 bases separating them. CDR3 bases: TGTGCCAGCAGTTTTGCGACCCGCACAGATACGCAGTATTTT. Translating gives CASSFATRTDTQYF.

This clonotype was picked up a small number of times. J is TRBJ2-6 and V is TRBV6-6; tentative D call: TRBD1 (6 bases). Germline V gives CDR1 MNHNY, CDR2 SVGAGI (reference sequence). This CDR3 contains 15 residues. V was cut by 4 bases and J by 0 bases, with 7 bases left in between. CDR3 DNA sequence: TGTGCCAGCAGTTTGGACAGCTCTGGGGCCAACGTCCTGACTTTC. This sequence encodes CASSLDSSGANVLTF.

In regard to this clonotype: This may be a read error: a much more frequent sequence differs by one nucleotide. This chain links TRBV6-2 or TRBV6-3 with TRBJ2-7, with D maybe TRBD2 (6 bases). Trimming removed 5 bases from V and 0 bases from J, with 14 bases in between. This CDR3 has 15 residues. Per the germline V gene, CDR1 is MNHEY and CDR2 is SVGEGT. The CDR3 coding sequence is TGTGCCAGCAGTCGCGTGGGACTCGGCTCCTACGAGCAGTACTTC. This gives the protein CASSRVGLGSYEQYF.

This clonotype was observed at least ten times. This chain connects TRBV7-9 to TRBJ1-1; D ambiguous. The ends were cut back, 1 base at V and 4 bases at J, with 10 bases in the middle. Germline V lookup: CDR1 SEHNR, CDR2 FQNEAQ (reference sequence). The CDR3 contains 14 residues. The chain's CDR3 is CASSLVARVTEAFF. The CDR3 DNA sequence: TGTGCCAGCAGCTTAGTGGCCCGGGTCACTGAAGCTTTCTTT.